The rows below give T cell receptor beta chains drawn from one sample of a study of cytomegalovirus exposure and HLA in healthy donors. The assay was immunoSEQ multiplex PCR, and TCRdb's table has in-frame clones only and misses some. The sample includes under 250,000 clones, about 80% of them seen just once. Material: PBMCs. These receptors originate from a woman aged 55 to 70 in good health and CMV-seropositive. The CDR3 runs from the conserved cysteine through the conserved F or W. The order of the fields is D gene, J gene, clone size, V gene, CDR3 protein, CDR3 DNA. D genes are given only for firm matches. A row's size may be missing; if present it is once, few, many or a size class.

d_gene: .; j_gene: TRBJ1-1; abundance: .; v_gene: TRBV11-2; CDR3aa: CASSLGYGSDTEAFF; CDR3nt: TGTGCCAGCAGCTTAGGTTACGGGTCAGATACTGAAGCTTTCTTT
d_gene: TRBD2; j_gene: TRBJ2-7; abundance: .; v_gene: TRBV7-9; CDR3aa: CASSLGGSTEQYF; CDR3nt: TGTGCCAGCAGCTTAGGCGGGAGCACCGAGCAGTACTTC
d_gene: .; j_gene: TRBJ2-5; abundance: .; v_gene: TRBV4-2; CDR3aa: CASSQDLRGAGVAETQYF; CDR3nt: TGTGCCAGCAGCCAAGATCTCCGGGGGGCGGGAGTGGCAGAGACCCAGTACTTC
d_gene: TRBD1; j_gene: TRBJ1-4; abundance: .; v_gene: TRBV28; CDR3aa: CASSLTGQGDEKLFF; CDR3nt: TGTGCCAGCAGTTTGACGGGACAGGGAGATGAAAAACTGTTTTTT
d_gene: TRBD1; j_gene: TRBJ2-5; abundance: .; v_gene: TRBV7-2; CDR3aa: CASSLQGAWETQYF; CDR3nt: TGTGCCAGCAGCTTGCAGGGGGCGTGGGAGACCCAGTACTTC
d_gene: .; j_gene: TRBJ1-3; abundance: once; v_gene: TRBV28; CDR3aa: CASTGRNTIYF; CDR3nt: TGTGCCAGCACAGGGCGGAACACCATATATTTT
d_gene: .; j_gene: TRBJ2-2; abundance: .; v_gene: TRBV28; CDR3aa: CASSFRGPRNTGELFF; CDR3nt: TGTGCCAGCAGCTTCAGGGGACCAAGGAACACCGGGGAGCTGTTTTTT
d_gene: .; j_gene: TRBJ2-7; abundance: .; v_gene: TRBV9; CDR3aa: CASSVSPGVDEQYF; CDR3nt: TGTGCCAGCAGCGTCTCCCCCGGGGTCGACGAGCAGTACTTC
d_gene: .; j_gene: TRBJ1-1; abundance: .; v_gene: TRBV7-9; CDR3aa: CASRPVRNTEAFF; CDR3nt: TGTGCCAGCCGCCCGGTGAGGAACACTGAAGCTTTCTTT
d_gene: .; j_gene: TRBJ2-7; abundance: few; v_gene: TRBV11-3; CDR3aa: CASSKPAGVSGEQYF; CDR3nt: TGTGCCAGCAGCAAACCGGCGGGCGTGTCGGGCGAGCAGTACTTC
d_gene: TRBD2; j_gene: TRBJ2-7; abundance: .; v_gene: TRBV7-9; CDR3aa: CASSFLAGEDEQYF; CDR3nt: TGTGCCAGCAGCTTCTTAGCGGGAGAGGACGAGCAGTACTTC
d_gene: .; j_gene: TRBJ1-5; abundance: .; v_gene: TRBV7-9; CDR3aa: CASSLPGDNQPQHF; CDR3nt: TGTGCCAGCAGCTTGCCGGGGGACAATCAGCCCCAGCATTTT
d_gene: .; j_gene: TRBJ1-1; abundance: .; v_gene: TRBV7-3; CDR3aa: CASGRVEQLNTEAFF; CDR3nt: TGTGCCAGCGGGAGGGTCGAACAGCTGAACACTGAAGCTTTCTTT
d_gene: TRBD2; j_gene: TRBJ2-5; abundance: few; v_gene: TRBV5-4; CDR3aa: CASSLDTSGSETQYF; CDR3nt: TGTGCCAGCAGCTTGGATACTAGCGGGAGCGAGACCCAGTACTTC
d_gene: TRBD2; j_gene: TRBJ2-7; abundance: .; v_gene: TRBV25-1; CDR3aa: CASSTAGVGSYEQYF; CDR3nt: TGTGCCAGCAGTACAGCGGGAGTGGGGTCCTACGAGCAGTACTTC
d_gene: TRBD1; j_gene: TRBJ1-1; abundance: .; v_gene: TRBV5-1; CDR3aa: CASSLELQGTEAFF; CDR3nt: TGCGCCAGCAGCTTGGAGTTACAGGGGACTGAAGCTTTCTTT
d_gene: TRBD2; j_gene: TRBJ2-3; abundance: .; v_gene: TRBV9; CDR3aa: CASSGGTSGRWRTDTQYF; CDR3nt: TGTGCCAGCAGCGGCGGGACTAGCGGGAGATGGAGGACAGATACGCAGTATTTT
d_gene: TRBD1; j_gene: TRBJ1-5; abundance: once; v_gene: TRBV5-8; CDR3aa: CASTPTGDLQPQHF; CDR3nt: TGTGCCAGCACCCCTACAGGGGATCTCCAGCCCCAGCATTTT
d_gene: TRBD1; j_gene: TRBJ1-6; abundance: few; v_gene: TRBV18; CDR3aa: CASSQGATPNSPLHF; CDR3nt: TGTGCCAGCTCACAGGGGGCTACCCCCAATTCACCCCTCCACTTT
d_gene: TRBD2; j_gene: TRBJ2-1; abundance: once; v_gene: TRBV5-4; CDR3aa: CAESPSSGMSSEQFF; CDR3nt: TGTGCCGAGTCGCCCTCTAGCGGGATGTCGTCTGAGCAGTTCTTC
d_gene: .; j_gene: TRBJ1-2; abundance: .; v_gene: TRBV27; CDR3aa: CATGRGLGYTF; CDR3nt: TGTGCCACCGGGCGGGGGTTGGGCTACACCTTC
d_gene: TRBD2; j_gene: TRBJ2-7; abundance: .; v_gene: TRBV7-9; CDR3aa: CASSQGLAVNLGPSYEQYF; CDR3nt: TGTGCCAGCAGCCAGGGACTAGCGGTAAATTTAGGGCCCTCCTACGAGCAGTACTTC
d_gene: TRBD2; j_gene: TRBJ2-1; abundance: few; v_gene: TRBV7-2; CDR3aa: CASHSGTSGINEQFF; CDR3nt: TGTGCCAGCCACTCCGGGACTAGCGGGATTAATGAGCAGTTCTTC
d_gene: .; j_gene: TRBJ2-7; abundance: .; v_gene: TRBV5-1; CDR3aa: CASSLSGYEQYF; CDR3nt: TGCGCCAGCAGCTTGAGCGGGTACGAGCAGTACTTC
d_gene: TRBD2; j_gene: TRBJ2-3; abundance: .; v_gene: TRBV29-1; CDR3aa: CSVVRGGADTQYF; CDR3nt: TGCAGCGTTGTTCGGGGGGGGGCAGATACGCAGTATTTT
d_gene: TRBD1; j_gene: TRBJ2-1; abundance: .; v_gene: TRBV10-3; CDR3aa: CAIRGQGSYNEQFF; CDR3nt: TGTGCCATCAGGGGACAGGGTTCCTACAATGAGCAGTTCTTC
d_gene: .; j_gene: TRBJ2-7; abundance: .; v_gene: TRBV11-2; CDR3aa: CASSSSRGREQYF; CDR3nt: TGTGCCAGCAGCTCTAGCAGAGGTCGGGAGCAGTACTTC
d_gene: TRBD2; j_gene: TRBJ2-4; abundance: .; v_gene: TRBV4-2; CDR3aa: CASSQVAGAKNIQYF; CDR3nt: TGTGCCAGCAGCCAGGTAGCGGGAGCCAAAAACATTCAGTACTTC
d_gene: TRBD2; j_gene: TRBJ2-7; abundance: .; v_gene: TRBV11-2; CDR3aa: CASSFSGSIDGEQYF; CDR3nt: TGTGCCAGCAGCTTTAGCGGGAGCATAGACGGCGAGCAGTACTTC
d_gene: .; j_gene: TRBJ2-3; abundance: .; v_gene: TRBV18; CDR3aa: CASSPPRGRLTDTQYF; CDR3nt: TGTGCCAGCTCACCACCCAGGGGAAGGCTCACAGATACGCAGTATTTT
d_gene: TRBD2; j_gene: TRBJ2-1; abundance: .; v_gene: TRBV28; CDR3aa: CASSSPLGAGGGNEQFF; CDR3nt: TGTGCCAGCAGTTCTCCCCTTGGAGCGGGAGGGGGCAATGAGCAGTTCTTC
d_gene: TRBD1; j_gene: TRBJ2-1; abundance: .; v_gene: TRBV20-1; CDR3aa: CSAPRGQEQFF; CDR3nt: TGCAGTGCTCCCAGGGGGCAGGAGCAGTTCTTC
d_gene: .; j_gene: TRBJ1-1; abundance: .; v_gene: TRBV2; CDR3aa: CASIQGPFMNTEAFF; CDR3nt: TGTGCCAGCATACAGGGTCCCTTCATGAACACTGAAGCTTTCTTT
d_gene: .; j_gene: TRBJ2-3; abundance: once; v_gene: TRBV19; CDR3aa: CASSRKGTDTQYF; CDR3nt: TGTGCCAGTAGTAGAAAGGGGACAGATACGCAGTATTTT
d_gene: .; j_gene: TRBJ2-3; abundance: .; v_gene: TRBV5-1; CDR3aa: CASSLASPSTDTQYF; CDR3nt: TGCGCCAGCAGCTTGGCTAGTCCTAGCACAGATACGCAGTATTTT
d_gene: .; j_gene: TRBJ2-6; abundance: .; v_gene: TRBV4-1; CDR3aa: CASGQVGGGKLSGANVLTF; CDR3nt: TGCGCCAGCGGCCAAGTTGGAGGAGGCAAGCTCTCTGGGGCCAACGTCCTGACTTTC
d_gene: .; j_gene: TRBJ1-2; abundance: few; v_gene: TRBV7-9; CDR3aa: CASSHSVVSGSYTF; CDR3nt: TGTGCCAGCAGTCACAGCGTTGTGTCAGGGAGCTACACCTTC
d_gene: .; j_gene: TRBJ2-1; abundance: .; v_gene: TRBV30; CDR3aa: CAYPPTSYNEQFF; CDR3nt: TGTGCCTACCCACCTACTAGTTACAATGAGCAGTTCTTC
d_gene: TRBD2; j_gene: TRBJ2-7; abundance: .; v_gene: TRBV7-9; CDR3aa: CSSSWAGVEQYF; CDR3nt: TGTTCCAGCAGCTGGGCGGGGGTCGAGCAGTACTTC
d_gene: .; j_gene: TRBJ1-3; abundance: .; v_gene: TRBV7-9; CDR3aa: CASSTGQSSGNTIYF; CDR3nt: TGTGCCAGCAGCACCGGACAGAGCTCTGGAAACACCATATATTTT
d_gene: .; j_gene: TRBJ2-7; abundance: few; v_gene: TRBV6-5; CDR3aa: CASSNGHFYEQYF; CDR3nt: TGTGCCAGCAGTAACGGACACTTCTACGAGCAGTACTTC
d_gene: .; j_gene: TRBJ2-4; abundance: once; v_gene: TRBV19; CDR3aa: CASSIRDLAKNIQYF; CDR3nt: TGTGCCAGTAGTATAAGGGACTTAGCCAAAAACATTCAGTACTTC
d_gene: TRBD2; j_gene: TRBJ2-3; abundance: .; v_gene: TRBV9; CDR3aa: CASSVTGLAGGATQYF; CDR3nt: TGTGCCAGCAGCGTAACAGGACTAGCGGGAGGAGCTACTCAGTATTTT
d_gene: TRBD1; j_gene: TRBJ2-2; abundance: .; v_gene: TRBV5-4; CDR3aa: CASSLEDRAGELFF; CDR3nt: TGTGCCAGCAGCTTGGAGGACAGGGCCGGGGAGCTGTTTTTT
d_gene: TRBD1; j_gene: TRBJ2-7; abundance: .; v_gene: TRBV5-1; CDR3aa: CASRPGTGVYEQYF; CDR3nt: TGCGCCAGCAGACCAGGGACAGGGGTATACGAGCAGTACTTC
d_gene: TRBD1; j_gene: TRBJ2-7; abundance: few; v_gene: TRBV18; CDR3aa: CASSPGTGLSYEQYF; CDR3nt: TGTGCCAGCTCACCCGGGACAGGGCTCTCCTACGAGCAGTACTTC
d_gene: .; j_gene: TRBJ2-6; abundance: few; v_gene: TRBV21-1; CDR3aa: CASSNREAGANVLTF; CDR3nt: TGTGCCAGCAGCAATAGGGAGGCAGGGGCCAACGTCCTGACTTTC
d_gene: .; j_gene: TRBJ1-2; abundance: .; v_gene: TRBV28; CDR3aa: CASSFRVRDYGYTF; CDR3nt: TGTGCCAGCAGTTTCAGGGTCAGGGACTATGGCTACACCTTC
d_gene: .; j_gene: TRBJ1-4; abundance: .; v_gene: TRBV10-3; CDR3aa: CAISESRNEKLFF; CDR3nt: TGTGCCATCAGTGAGTCCAGAAATGAAAAACTGTTTTTT
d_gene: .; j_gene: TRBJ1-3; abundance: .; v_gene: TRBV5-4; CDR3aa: CASSQEGPGSGNTIYF; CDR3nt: TGTGCCAGCTCGCAGGAGGGCCCGGGCTCTGGAAACACCATATATTTT
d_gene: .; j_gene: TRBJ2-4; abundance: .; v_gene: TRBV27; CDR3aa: CASRLASKNIQYF; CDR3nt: TGTGCCAGCAGACTAGCCTCCAAAAACATTCAGTACTTC
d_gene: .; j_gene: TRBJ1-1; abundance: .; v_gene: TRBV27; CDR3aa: CASNLNANSEAFF; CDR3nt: TGTGCCAGCAATTTGAATGCGAACTCTGAAGCTTTCTTT
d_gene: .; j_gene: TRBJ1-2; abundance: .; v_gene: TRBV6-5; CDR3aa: CASSYSGVYGYTF; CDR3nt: TGTGCCAGCAGTTACTCAGGAGTCTATGGCTACACCTTC
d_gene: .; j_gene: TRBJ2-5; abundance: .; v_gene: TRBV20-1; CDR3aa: CSAGWVETQYF; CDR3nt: TGCAGCGCAGGGTGGGTGGAGACCCAGTACTTC
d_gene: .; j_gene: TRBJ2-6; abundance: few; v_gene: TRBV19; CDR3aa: CASSILYSGANVLTF; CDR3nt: TGTGCCAGTAGTATCCTCTACTCTGGGGCCAACGTCCTGACTTTC
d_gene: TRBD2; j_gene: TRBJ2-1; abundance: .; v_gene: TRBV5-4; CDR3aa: CASSWGGTSGTNEQFF; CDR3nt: TGTGCCAGCAGCTGGGGGGGGACTAGCGGGACCAATGAGCAGTTCTTC
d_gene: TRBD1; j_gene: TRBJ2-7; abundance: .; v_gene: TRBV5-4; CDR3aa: CASSFDTGTGSEQYF; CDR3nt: TGTGCCAGCAGCTTTGACACCGGGACAGGGTCGGAGCAGTACTTC
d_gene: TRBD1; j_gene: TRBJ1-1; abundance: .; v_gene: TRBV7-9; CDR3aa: CASSWPDREVGEAFF; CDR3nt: TGTGCCAGCAGCTGGCCGGACAGGGAGGTCGGTGAAGCTTTCTTT